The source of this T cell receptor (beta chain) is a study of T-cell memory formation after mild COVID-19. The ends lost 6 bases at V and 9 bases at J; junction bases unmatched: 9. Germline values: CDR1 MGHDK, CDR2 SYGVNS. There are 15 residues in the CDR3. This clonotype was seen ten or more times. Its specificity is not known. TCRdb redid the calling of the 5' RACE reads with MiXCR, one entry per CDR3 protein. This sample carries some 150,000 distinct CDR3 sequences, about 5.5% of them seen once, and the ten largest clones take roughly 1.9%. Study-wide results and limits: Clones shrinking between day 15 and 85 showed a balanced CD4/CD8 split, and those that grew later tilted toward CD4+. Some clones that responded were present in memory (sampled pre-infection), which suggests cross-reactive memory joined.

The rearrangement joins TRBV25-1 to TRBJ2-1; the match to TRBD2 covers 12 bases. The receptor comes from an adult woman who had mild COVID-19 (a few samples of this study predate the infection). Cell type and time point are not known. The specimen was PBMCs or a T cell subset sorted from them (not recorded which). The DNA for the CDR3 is TGTGCCAGCAGCCGACTAGCGGGAGTAGTTGGTGAGCAGTTCTTC. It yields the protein CASSRLAGVVGEQFF.